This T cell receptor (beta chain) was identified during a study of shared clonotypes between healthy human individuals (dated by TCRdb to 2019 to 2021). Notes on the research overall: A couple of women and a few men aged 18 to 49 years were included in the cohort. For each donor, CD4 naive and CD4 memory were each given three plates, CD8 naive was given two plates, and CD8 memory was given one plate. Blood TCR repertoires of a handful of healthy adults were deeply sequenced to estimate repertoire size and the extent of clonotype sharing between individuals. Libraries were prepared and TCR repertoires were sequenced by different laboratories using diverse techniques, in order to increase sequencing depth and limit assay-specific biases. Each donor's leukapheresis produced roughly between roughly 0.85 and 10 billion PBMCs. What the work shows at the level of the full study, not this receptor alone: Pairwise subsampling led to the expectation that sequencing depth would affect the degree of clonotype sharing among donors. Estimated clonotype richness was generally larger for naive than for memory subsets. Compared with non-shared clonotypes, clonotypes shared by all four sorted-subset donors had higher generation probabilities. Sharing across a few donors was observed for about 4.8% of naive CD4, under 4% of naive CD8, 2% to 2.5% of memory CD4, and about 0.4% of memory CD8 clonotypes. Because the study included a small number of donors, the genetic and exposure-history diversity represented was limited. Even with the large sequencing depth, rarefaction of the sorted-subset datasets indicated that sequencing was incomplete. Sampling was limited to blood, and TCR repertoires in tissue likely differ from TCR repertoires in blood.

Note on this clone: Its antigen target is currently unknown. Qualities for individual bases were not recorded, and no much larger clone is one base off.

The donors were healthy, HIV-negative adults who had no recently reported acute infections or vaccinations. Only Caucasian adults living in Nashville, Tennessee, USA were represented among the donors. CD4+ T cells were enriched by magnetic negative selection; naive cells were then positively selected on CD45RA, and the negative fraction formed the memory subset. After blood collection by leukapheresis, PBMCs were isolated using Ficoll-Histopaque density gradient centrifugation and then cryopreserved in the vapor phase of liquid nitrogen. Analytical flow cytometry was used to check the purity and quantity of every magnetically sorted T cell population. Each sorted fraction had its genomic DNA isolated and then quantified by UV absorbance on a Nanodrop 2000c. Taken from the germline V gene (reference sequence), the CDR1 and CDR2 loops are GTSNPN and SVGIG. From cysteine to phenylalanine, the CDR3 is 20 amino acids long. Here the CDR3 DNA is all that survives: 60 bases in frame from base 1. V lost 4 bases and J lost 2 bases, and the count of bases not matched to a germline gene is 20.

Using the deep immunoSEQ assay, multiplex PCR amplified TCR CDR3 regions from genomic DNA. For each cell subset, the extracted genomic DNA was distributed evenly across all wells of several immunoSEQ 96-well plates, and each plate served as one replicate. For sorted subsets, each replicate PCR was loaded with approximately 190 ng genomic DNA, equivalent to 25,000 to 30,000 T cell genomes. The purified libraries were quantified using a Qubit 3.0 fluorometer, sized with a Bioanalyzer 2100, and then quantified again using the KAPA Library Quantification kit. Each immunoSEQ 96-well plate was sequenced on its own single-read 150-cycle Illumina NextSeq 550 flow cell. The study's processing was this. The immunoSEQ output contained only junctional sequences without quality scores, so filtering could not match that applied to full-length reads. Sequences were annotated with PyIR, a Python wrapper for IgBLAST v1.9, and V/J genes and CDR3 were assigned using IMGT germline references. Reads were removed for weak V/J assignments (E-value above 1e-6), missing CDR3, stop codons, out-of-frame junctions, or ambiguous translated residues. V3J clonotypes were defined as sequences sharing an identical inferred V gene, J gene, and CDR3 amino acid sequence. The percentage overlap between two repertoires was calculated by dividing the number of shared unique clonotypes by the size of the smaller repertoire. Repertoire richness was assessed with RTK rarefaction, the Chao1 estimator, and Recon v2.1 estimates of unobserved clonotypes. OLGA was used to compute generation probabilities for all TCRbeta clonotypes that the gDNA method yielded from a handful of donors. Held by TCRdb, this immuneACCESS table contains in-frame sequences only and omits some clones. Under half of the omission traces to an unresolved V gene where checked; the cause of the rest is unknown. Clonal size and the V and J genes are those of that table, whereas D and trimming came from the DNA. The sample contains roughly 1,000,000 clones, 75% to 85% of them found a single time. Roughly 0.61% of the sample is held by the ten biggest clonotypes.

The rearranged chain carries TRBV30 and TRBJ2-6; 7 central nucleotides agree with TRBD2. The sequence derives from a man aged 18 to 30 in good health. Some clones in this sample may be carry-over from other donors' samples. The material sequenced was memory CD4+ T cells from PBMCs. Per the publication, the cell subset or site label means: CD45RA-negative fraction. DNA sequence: TGTGCCTGGAATCCATTAGGTACTAGCGCCCCCGGGGCTGGGGCCAACGTCCTGACTTTC. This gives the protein CAWNPLGTSAPGAGANVLTF.